This TCR beta chain appears in the sequencing data of a study of blood T cell repertoires in COVID-19. In the study overall: The study drew acute and convalescent COVID-19 samples from the United States, Italy and Spain. PBMCs, B-cell-depleted T cells, or T cells were the source of the cDNA or gDNA that made up the material.

TCRdb keeps only in-frame clones here, not all; method: immunoSEQ multiplex PCR. The repertoire includes 150,000 to 200,000 clones, approximately 80% of them detected once, and roughly 6.9% sits in the top ten. Per the germline V gene, CDR1 is MDHEN and CDR2 is SYDVKM. Trimming took 6 bases from V and 5 from J; bases not matched to a gene: 7. The CDR3 covers 15 residues. The sequencing input was peripheral blood. The rearrangement joins TRBV28 to TRBJ2-2; 9 nucleotides line up with TRBD1. The receptor was isolated from a human donor with acute or convalescent COVID-19. The donor label of this sample is uncertain. The CDR3 coding sequence is TGTGCCAGCAGCCAGGGACAGGGTGTAACCGGGGAGCTGTTTTTT. Translation gives CASSQGQGVTGELFF.